This T cell receptor beta chain is from a study of T cell responses to AZD1222 COVID-19 vaccine. Findings of the study overall: Reportedly, nearly half of unique spike TCRs recognized epitopes outside B.1.351/B.1.1.7 mutations.

This CDR3 has 16 amino acids. In germline, CDR1 is KGHSH, CDR2 LQKENI. A word on this clone: Its antigen is undetermined. The junction departs from the called germline gene at one end, perhaps through a read error.

Data came from immunoSEQ multiplex PCR; TCRdb stores just in-frame clones and leaves some out. The sample comprises about 100,000 clones, about 87% of which are singletons, and just over 4% rests with the top ten. The TCR was taken from an adult in good health. The chain joins TRBV18 to TRBJ2-2; the match to TRBD2 covers 9 bases. The sequenced sample was peripheral blood, obtained on day 0 of MenACWY control vaccination. CDR3 protein: CASPPPLAGDTGELFF. CDR3 sequence (DNA): TGTGCCAGCCCACCCCCACTAGCGGGCGACACCGGGGAGCTGTTTTTT.